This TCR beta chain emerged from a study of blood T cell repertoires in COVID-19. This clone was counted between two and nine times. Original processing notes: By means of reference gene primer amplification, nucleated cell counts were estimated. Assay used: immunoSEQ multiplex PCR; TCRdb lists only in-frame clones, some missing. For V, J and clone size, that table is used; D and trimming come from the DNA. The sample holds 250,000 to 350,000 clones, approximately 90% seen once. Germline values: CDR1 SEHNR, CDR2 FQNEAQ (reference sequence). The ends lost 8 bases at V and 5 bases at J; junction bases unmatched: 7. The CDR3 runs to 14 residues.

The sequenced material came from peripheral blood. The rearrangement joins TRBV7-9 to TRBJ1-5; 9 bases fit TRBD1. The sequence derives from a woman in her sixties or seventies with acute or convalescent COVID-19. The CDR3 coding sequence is TGTGCCAGCGCCGGGACAGGGACATATCAGCCCCAGCATTTT. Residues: CASAGTGTYQPQHF.